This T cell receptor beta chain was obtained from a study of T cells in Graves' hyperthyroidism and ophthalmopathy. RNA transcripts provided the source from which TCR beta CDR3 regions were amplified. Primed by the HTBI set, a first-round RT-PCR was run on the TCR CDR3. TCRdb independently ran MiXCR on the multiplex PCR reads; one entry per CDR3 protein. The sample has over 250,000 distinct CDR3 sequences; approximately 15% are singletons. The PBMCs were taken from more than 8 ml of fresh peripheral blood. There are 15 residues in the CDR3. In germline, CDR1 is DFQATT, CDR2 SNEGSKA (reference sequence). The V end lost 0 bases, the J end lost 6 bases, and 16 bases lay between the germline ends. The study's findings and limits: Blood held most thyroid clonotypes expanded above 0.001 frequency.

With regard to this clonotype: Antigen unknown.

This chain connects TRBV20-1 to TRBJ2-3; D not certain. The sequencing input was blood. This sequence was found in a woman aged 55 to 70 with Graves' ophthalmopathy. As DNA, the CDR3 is TGCAGTGCTAGAGAGTGGTCCCCTGTGAGGGATACGCAGTATTTT. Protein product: CSAREWSPVRDTQYF.